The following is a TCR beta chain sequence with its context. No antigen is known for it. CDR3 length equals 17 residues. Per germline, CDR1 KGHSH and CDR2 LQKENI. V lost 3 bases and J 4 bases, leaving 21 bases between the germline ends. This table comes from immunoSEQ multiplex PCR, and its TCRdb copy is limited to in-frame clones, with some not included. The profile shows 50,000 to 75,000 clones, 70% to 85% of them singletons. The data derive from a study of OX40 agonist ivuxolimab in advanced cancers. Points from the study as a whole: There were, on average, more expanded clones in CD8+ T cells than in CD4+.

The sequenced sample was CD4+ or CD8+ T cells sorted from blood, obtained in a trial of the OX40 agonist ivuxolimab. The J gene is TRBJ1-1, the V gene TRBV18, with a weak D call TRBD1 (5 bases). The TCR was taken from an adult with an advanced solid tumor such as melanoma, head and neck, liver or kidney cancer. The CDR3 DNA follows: TGTGCCAGCTCACCCCGGCAGGGTAGGGTGGTAGTCACTGAAGCTTTCTTT. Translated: CASSPRQGRVVVTEAFF. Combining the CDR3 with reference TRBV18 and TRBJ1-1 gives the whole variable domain NAGVMQNPRHLVRRRGQEARLRCSPMKGHSHVYWYRQLPEEGLKFMVYLQKENIIDESGMPKERFSAEFPKEGPSILRIQQVVRGDSAAYFCASSPRQGRVVVTEAFFGQGTRLTVV.